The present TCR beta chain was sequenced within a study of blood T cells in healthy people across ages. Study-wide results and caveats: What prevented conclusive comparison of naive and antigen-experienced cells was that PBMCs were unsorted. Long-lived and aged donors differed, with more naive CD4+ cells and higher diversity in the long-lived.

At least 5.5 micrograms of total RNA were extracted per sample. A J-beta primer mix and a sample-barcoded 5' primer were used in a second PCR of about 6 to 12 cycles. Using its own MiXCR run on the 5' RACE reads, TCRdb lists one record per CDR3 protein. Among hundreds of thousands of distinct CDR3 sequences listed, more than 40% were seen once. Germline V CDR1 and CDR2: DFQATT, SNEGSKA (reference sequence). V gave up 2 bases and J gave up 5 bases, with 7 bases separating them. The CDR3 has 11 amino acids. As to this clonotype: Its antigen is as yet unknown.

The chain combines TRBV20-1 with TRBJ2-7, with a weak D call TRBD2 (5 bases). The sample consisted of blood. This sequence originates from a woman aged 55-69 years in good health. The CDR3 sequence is CSARRGNEQYF. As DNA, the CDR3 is TGCAGTGCTAGAAGAGGGAACGAGCAGTACTTC.